This TCR beta chain originates from a study of low-dose radiotherapy and immunotherapy resistance in tumors. About the study: While receiving nivolumab 240 mg every two weeks, patients also received ipilimumab 1 mg/kg every six weeks, both intravenously. A daily 300 mg dose of oral aspirin was taken by patients for four cycles from cycle 1 day 1.

TRAV and TRBV primers primed cDNA for both TCRalpha and TCRbeta. A constant-region primer paired with the V-primer adapter amplified TCRs over approximately 19 PCR cycles. TCRdb ran MiXCR on the reads and lists one entry per CDR3 protein. The profile shows under 70,000 distinct CDR3 sequences, 23% of them singletons. Time point indicated: after trial treatment. The treatment was: LDRT plus nivolumab, ipilimumab, low-dose cyclophosphamide and aspirin (RACIN trial). As a condition of eligibility, patients had advanced solid tumors lacking tumor-infiltrating lymphocytes. The ends were cut back, 5 bases at V and 0 bases at J, with 10 bases in the middle. Germline CDR1 and CDR2: SGHAT and FQNNGV. This CDR3 is built from 14 residues. As regards this clonotype: A single base is all that separates this from a far larger clone, so a read error is likely.

The chain has TRBV11-2 and TRBJ1-1, with D maybe TRBD1 (6 bases). The specimen was PBMCs, collected after low-dose radiotherapy plus immunotherapy. The sequence derives from a male donor with prostate cancer. The CDR3 bases are TGTGCCAGCAGCCCAGGGGACATGAACACTGAAGCTTTCTTT. As protein: CASSPGDMNTEAFF.